The 8 T cell receptor delta chains below come from one sample, sequenced in a study of Vδ1+ human thymocytes. Findings and caveats of the study: In the thymus, TRG and TRD repertoires looked highly polyclonal with Gaussian CDR3 lengths.

Extracted RNA was reverse transcribed into cDNA. Multiplex PCR used pooled V-gene forward primers and a constant-region reverse primer to amplify CDR3s. TCRdb processed the multiplex PCR reads again with the CATT caller. The sample records around 56,000 delta-chain clones, roughly 16% being singletons. For these TCRs, the target antigens are not known. Sample: Vdelta1+ gamma-delta thymocytes from the thymus. Described subset: FACS-sorted CD3+ TCRalphabeta- TCRVdelta1+ TCRVdelta2- thymocytes. The receptors stem from a girl under three years old who had congenital heart surgery.

As regards this clone: At one end the junction does not follow the germline gene, possibly because of a read error. V gene TRDV1 combines with J gene TRDJ1; 7 bases match TRDD3. Germline CDR1 TSWWSYY, CDR2 QGS. The CDR3 runs to 16 residues. CDR3: CALGWSGSGYQDKLIF. The CDR3 DNA follows: TGTGCCCTTGGTTGGTCGGGGTCGGGATACCAGGATAAACTCATCTTT.

The V call is TRDV1, the J call TRDJ1; a possible D gene is TRDD2 (5 bases). V was trimmed by 5 bases and J by 4 bases, leaving 14 bases between them. The germline gives CDR1 TSWWSYY, CDR2 QGS. The CDR3 runs 14 residues. CDR3 sequence (DNA): TGTGCTCTTGGGACTGTTCCTTTTTGCGATAAACTCATCTTT. This translates into CALGTVPFCDKLIF.

This clone showed up just a few times. This chain joins TRDV1 and TRDJ1; 7 bases line up with TRDD3. The CDR3 is 21 amino acids. Germline trimming cut 0 bases from V and 1 base from J; bases unmatched to any gene: 20. Germline V lookup: CDR1 TSWWSYY, CDR2 QGS. The CDR3 sequence is CALGELRSPKGYTLITDKLIF. CDR3 sequence (DNA): TGTGCTCTTGGGGAACTCCGCTCCCCCAAGGGATACACCCTTATCACCGATAAACTCATCTTT.

The chain is built from TRDV1 and TRDJ1, with D possibly being TRDD2 (5 bases). Germline assignment: CDR1 TSWWSYY and CDR2 QGS. The CDR3 sequence is 21 residues long. The V and J ends lost 2 bases and 3 bases respectively, with 31 bases between them. The CDR3 spells CALGESPPYESLPPGADKLIF. The CDR3 nucleotides are TGTGCTCTTGGGGAATCGCCTCCCTACGAAAGCCTCCCCCCAGGGGCCGATAAACTCATCTTT.

V is TRAV29/DV5 and J is TRDJ1, with TRDD3 as a possible D gene (6 bases). The germline V gene encodes CDR1 NSMFDY and CDR2 ISSIKDK. Trimming removed 3 bases at V and 3 bases at J, with 27 bases between. The CDR3 runs 18 residues. CDR3 in DNA: TGTGCAGCAAACCCCTACCCGCCTGGGGTAAAGGTGGCCGATAAACTCATCTTT. Translated, it gives CAANPYPPGVKVADKLIF.

The gene calls are TRDV1 and TRDJ1; 10 nucleotides match TRDD3. The V segment lost 1 base and the J segment 2 bases; nucleotides outside the gene matches: 34. CDR3 length: 26 residues. Germline-derived CDR1 and CDR2 are TSWWSYY and QGS. This CDR3 is CALGEPGEGTPIVPTLGDIGTDKLIF. Here the CDR3 DNA reads TGTGCTCTTGGGGAACCAGGCGAGGGAACTCCCATAGTTCCTACGCTGGGGGATATCGGGACCGATAAACTCATCTTT.

This clone was observed a few times. This sequence joins TRDV1 and TRDJ1; 9 bases are shared with TRDD2. The V gene end was trimmed by 1 base and the J gene end by 5 bases; junction bases not matched to a gene: 17. The germline V gene has CDR1 TSWWSYY and CDR2 QGS. CDR3 length: 19 residues. The CDR3 DNA sequence: TGTGCTCTTGGGGAACCGACCTTCCTACCCGGGGATCAGATGGATAAACTCATCTTT. It yields the protein CALGEPTFLPGDQMDKLIF.

The gene calls are TRDV1 and TRDJ1, with 13 nucleotides matching TRDD3. V was pared by 3 bases and J by 2 bases, with 24 bases of the junction left unmatched. In germline, CDR1 is TSWWSYY, CDR2 QGS. This CDR3 is 23 amino acids long. The CDR3 bases are TGTGCTCTTGGGGATACCCCTTCCTACGTCCGTACTGGGGGATACGCGAGGACCGATAAACTCATCTTT. Translated: CALGDTPSYVRTGGYARTDKLIF.